The 24 T cell receptor beta chains below were found in one sample sequenced in a study of T cell responses to AZD1222 COVID-19 vaccine. Method: immunoSEQ multiplex PCR; TCRdb's copy keeps in-frame clones and lacks some. The sample lists about 82,000 clones, around 87% seen once, with 18% in the top ten. Sequences were derived from peripheral blood, sampled 28 days after the second AZD1222 dose. These receptors were obtained from an adult who received the AZD1222 COVID-19 vaccine.

The V call is TRBV19, the J call TRBJ2-7, with D perhaps matching TRBD1 (5 bases). CDR1 is LNHDA and CDR2 is SQIVND in the germline V gene (reference sequence). CDR3 length: 11 residues. The germline V and J ends were trimmed by 8 bases and 7 bases, with 12 bases remaining between them. The CDR3 DNA sequence: TGTGCCAGTGGGATTAGACAGGAGCAGTACTTC. Residues: CASGIRQEQYF.

The chain is built from TRBV30 and TRBJ1-3, with D unclear. The CDR3 runs 14 residues. Germline CDR1 reads GTSNPN; CDR2 reads SVGIG (reference sequence). CDR3 nucleotides: TGTGCTGGAGTCGGCTCTCTACTCGGAAACACCATATATTTT. Translation: CAGVGSLLGNTIYF.

The chain uses TRBV2 and TRBJ1-2; D gene uncertain. This CDR3 has 13 amino acids. CDR1 is SNHLY, CDR2 FYNNEI, per germline. With 6 bases removed from V and 6 bases from J, the gap between germline ends came to 14 bases. CDR3 region: CASRSDTSNGYTF. The CDR3 DNA reads as TGTGCCAGCAGATCCGACACCTCGAATGGCTACACCTTC.

This clone was observed a handful of times. The chain is built from TRBV20-1 and TRBJ2-5; no firm D call. CDR1 is DFQATT, CDR2 SNEGSKA, per germline (reference sequence). Trimming shortened V by 0 bases and J by 7 bases, and 6 bases separated the two germline ends. The CDR3 consists of 11 residues. Here the CDR3 reads CSARDKGTQYF. In DNA form, the CDR3 reads TGCAGTGCTAGAGATAAAGGGACCCAGTACTTC.

This clone showed up just a few times. The chain couples TRBV19 to TRBJ1-6; TRBD1 matches 8 bases. With 2 bases clipped from V and 10 bases from J, the junction kept 10 bases outside the gene matches. The CDR3 spans 16 residues. Germline V gene data show CDR1 as LNHDA and CDR2 as SQIVND (reference sequence). The CDR3 DNA is TGTGCCAGTAGTATATTCGGCGGACAGGGCCTATCACCCCTCCACTTT. Its translation: CASSIFGGQGLSPLHF.

This chain joins TRBV30 and TRBJ1-3; unclear D gene. Looked up from germline, CDR1 is GTSNPN and CDR2 is SVGIG (reference sequence). The CDR3 length is 13 residues. In DNA, the CDR3 is TGTGGGGCTGCAGCCCCCTCTGGAAACACCATATATTTT. Amino acid sequence: CGAAAPSGNTIYF.

The chain recombines TRBV5-6 with TRBJ2-7; D is undetermined. With 2 bases removed from V and 6 bases from J, the gap between germline ends came to 24 bases. The CDR3 loop spans 17 amino acids. Germline values: CDR1 SGHDT, CDR2 YYEEEE. CDR3 residues: CASSFYLKGRRLGEQYF. CDR3 DNA: TGTGCCAGCAGCTTTTATCTAAAAGGACGACGACTGGGCGAGCAGTACTTC.

The sample holds a few counts of this clone. This rearrangement joins TRBV4-1 to TRBJ1-5, with D hard to call. The CDR3 sequence is 14 residues long. Trimming left V 3 bases short and J 7 bases short, with 13 bases between. The V gene's germline CDR1 is MGHRA and CDR2 YSYEKL. CDR3 sequence: CASSHGSTVQPQHF. DNA for the CDR3: TGCGCCAGCAGCCACGGGAGCACAGTCCAGCCCCAGCATTTT.

The CDR3 bases are TGTGCCAGCAGCCCCGGACAGGGGAAAGGCACCGGGGAGCTGTTTTTT. Its protein is CASSPGQGKGTGELFF. The chain carries TRBV7-3 and TRBJ2-2, with 9 bases that match TRBD1. V lost 5 bases to trimming and J lost 4 bases; unmatched junction nucleotides: 8. The CDR3 has 16 residues. Germline CDR1 SGHTA, CDR2 FQGTGA.

The V gene is TRBV30, the J gene TRBJ1-2; D unresolved. Germline-derived CDR1 and CDR2 are GTSNPN and SVGIG (reference sequence). The CDR3 is made up of 13 amino acids. The germline V and J ends were trimmed by 4 bases and 4 bases, with 13 bases remaining between them. The CDR3, as DNA: TGTGCCTGGAATCCCGGGCCAACCTATGGCTACACCTTC. Residues: CAWNPGPTYGYTF.

The CDR3 loop is CASSLEGGLTSTDTQYF. DNA for the CDR3: TGTGCCAGCAGCTTAGAGGGCGGCCTCACTAGCACAGATACGCAGTATTTT. The chain recombines TRBV11-2 with TRBJ2-3; the D is unclear. Trimming took 0 bases from V and 0 from J, leaving 13 bases between them. CDR3 length: 17 residues. Germline V CDR1 and CDR2: SGHAT, FQNNGV.

The chain is built from TRBV9 and TRBJ2-7, with TRBD2 identical over 14 bases. The V gene's germline CDR1 is SGDLS and CDR2 YYNGEE. CDR3 length: 17 amino acids. Trimming at V came to 0 bases and at J to 4 bases, leaving 6 bases not matched to a gene. CDR3 sequence reads: CASSVGLAGGPSYEQYF. The DNA for the CDR3 is TGTGCCAGCAGCGTAGGACTAGCGGGGGGGCCTAGTTACGAGCAGTACTTC.

The CDR3 DNA reads as TGTGCCAGCAACCGAGCGGTGGGCACTGAAGCTTTCTTT. Its protein is CASNRAVGTEAFF. V usage is TRBV28 and J usage is TRBJ1-1; the D is unclear. This CDR3 comprises 13 residues. Trimming removed 7 bases from V and 4 bases from J, with 13 bases in between. Germline-derived CDR1 and CDR2 are MDHEN and SYDVKM.

The chain carries TRBV30 and TRBJ1-3, with TRBD1 identical over 8 bases. V dropped 2 bases and J dropped 0; count of bases not matched to a gene: 3. From germline, CDR1 is GTSNPN and CDR2 SVGIG (reference sequence). The CDR3 is 15 residues long. CDR3 coding DNA: TGTGCCTGGAGTAGCGGGACAGGCTCTGGAAACACCATATATTTT. It specifies CAWSSGTGSGNTIYF.

The chain has TRBV28 and TRBJ1-3, with 12 bases that match TRBD1. The CDR3 loop spans 18 amino acids. V lost 5 bases to trimming and J lost 2 bases; unmatched junction nucleotides: 10. Germline lookup yields CDR1 MDHEN and CDR2 SYDVKM. The DNA of the CDR3 is TGTGCCAGCAGTGGACCGGGACAGGGGGCGGTTGCTGGAAACACCATATATTTT. Translation gives CASSGPGQGAVAGNTIYF.

The chain links TRBV5-4 to TRBJ2-5; tentative D call: TRBD2 (6 bases). CDR1 and CDR2 from the germline V gene are SGHNT and YYREEE (reference sequence). This CDR3 region has 14 residues. Deletions cut 4 bases from V and 3 bases from J, with 13 bases between. CDR3 coding DNA: TGTGCCAGCAGCACGGGGACTCCGGAAGAGACCCAGTACTTC. Amino acid sequence: CASSTGTPEETQYF.

J is TRBJ1-2 and V is TRBV10-3; possibly TRBD1 for D (5 bases). CDR1 and CDR2 (germline): ENHRY, SYGVKD. This CDR3 contains 14 residues. V gave up 3 bases and J gave up 11 bases, with 19 bases separating them. The CDR3 bases are TGTGCCATCAGTGACCCTCGGGCAGGGAAGTGGTACACCTTC. Amino acids: CAISDPRAGKWYTF.

The V and J genes are TRBV3-1 (or the pseudogene TRBV3-2) and TRBJ1-5, with TRBD1 identical over 8 bases. Germline CDR1 reads LGHDT; CDR2 reads YNNKEL (reference sequence). The CDR3 contains 19 residues. V lost 1 base and J lost 4; bases outside the gene matches: 15. CDR3 region: CASSQGLPGGSSKNQPQHF. The CDR3 coding sequence is TGTGCCAGCAGCCAAGGTTTACCAGGGGGCTCCTCGAAGAATCAGCCCCAGCATTTT.

This clone showed up just once. J is TRBJ1-2 and V is TRBV5-4; D is ambiguous. The germline V gene encodes CDR1 SGHNT and CDR2 YYREEE (reference sequence). Deletions cut 1 base from V and 7 bases from J, with 14 bases between. The CDR3 consists of 14 residues. CDR3 coding DNA: TGTGCCAGCAGCTTGTTAGGGAATGGTCGTGGCTACACCTTC. Translation: CASSLLGNGRGYTF. Using reference TRBV5-4 and TRBJ1-2 for the parts outside the CDR3, the full variable domain is ETGVTQSPTHLIKTRGQQVTLRCSSQSGHNTVSWYQQALGQGPQFIFQYYREEENGRGNFPPRFSGLQFPNYSSELNVNALELDDSALYLCASSLLGNGRGYTFGSGTRLTVV.

In its sample, this clone was seen once. The chain couples TRBV19 to TRBJ1-5; D possibly corresponds to TRBD1 (5 bases). The CDR3 loop spans 17 amino acids. Between the trimmed V and J ends, which lost 1 base and 4 bases, there was a span of 17 bases. Germline CDR1 and CDR2: LNHDA and SQIVND (reference sequence). The CDR3 nucleotides are TGTGCCAGTAGTATAGGATTATGGGGACTACGGAATCAGCCCCAGCATTTT. It codes for CASSIGLWGLRNQPQHF.

This clone was seen a single time. The chain combines TRBV7-8 with TRBJ1-5; a weak D match, TRBD1 (6 bases). In germline, CDR1 is SGHVS, CDR2 FQNEAQ. V was clipped by 2 bases and J by 4 bases, with 18 bases between them. This CDR3 has 17 residues. The CDR3 nucleotides are TGTGCCAGCAGCTTATCGATCGCAGGGGCGATAAATCAGCCCCAGCATTTT. This gives the protein CASSLSIAGAINQPQHF. Variable domain in full (rest from reference TRBV7-8 and TRBJ1-5): GAGVSQSPRYKVAKRGQDVALRCDPISGHVSLFWYQQALGQGPEFLTYFQNEAQLDKSGLPSDRFFAERPEGSVSTLKIQRTQQEDSAVYLCASSLSIAGAINQPQHFGDGTRLSIL.

The chain couples TRBV27 to TRBJ2-2; tentatively, D is TRBD2 (6 bases). The CDR3 is made up of 15 amino acids. Trimming cost V 7 bases and J 3 bases, with 15 bases left between them. From germline, CDR1 is MNHEY and CDR2 SMNVEV (reference sequence). The CDR3 nucleotides read TGTGCCAGCAATACCGGCTGGGGGGACACCGGGGAGCTGTTTTTT. Amino acid sequence: CASNTGWGDTGELFF.

This rearrangement joins TRBV6-1 to TRBJ1-5; D possibly corresponds to TRBD1 (5 bases). This CDR3 comprises 13 residues. Germline CDR1 is MNHNS and CDR2 is SASEGT. Trimming cost V 2 bases and J 10 bases, with 12 bases left between them. The CDR3 sequence: CASSELGPTPQHF. CDR3 in DNA: TGTGCCAGCAGTGAATTGGGGCCGACCCCCCAGCATTTT.

The chain recombines TRBV29-1 with TRBJ1-2, with D unresolved. CDR3 size: 11 residues. Trimming left V 3 bases short and J 4 bases short, with 6 bases between. CDR1 SQVTM and CDR2 ANQGSEA come from the germline V gene. The CDR3 protein is CSVDGGYGYTF. The DNA of the CDR3 is TGCAGCGTTGACGGCGGCTATGGCTACACCTTC.